The source of this TCR beta chain is a study of blood T cell repertoires in COVID-19. Whole-study context: The United States, Italy and Spain were the sources of the acute and convalescent COVID-19 samples.

V lost 5 bases and J 3 bases, leaving 8 bases between the germline ends. CDR3 length: 12 residues. Germline V gene sequence: CDR1 ENHRY, CDR2 SYGVKD. Participant age was roughly 18 to 89 years, and participants resided in approximately 25 US areas. Cohort assignment relied on participant-reported clinical history. As handled by the study authors: Estimates of nucleated cell counts were drawn from the amplification of reference gene primers. Some clones are missing from TCRdb's copy, which holds only in-frame ones; the method was immunoSEQ multiplex PCR. V, J and clone size are taken as reported in that table, and D and trimming were inferred from the DNA itself. Of roughly 170,000 clones in the sample, roughly 80% were seen once.

Sequencing was performed on PBMCs or T cells enriched from blood (not recorded which). The receptor's source is a man aged 45-65 years who had recovered from COVID-19. The chain carries TRBV10-3 and TRBJ2-7, with a possible D match to TRBD1 (7 bases). CDR3 sequence: CAISQGGYEQYF. For the CDR3, the DNA is TGTGCCATCAGTCAGGGGGGCTACGAGCAGTACTTC.